Listed here are 2 T cell receptor beta chains from one sample, sequenced in a study of shared clonotypes between healthy human individuals. Produced via immunoSEQ multiplex PCR; TCRdb's table is partial and in-frame only. The repertoire holds 400,000 to 600,000 clones, with around 79% as singletons. Specimen: PBMCs. The receptors stem from a woman in her forties in good health. Some clones in this sample may be carry-over from other donors' samples.

The chain has TRBV27 and TRBJ2-5, with D tentatively TRBD1 (6 bases). This CDR3 has 12 residues. Trimming left V 4 bases short and J 5 bases short, with 8 bases between. From germline, CDR1 is MNHEY and CDR2 SMNVEV (reference sequence). The CDR3 DNA reads as TGTGCCAGCAGTTACACAGGGGAGACCCAGTACTTC. It specifies CASSYTGETQYF.

The rearrangement joins TRBV5-1 to TRBJ2-1; the match to TRBD1 covers 7 bases. V shed 0 bases, J shed 8 bases, and the junction held 8 bases outside the gene matches. Germline CDR1 SGHRS, CDR2 YFSETQ. The CDR3 length is 15 residues. CDR3 DNA sequence: TGCGCCAGCAGCTTGGCCCTTTTAAGGGGGCATGAGCAGTTCTTC. Encoded protein: CASSLALLRGHEQFF.